Sequencing of this T cell receptor beta chain was carried out in a study of OX40 agonist ivuxolimab in advanced cancers. The V and J ends lost 8 bases and 3 bases, in that order; junction bases with no gene match: 4. The CDR3 covers 14 residues. Germline V lookup: CDR1 LNHDA, CDR2 SQIVND (reference sequence). Clones were sequenced by immunoSEQ multiplex PCR, and TCRdb holds only the in-frame ones, with some missing. The table has 50,000 to 70,000 clones, about 91% seen once; the top ten hold 3.8%. The receptor was derived from an adult with an advanced solid tumor such as melanoma, head and neck, liver or kidney cancer. The chain joins TRBV19 to TRBJ1-1; 12 nucleotides match TRBD1. The sample in question was CD4+ or CD8+ T cells sorted from blood, obtained in a trial of the OX40 agonist ivuxolimab. The CDR3 protein is CASVGQGAHTEAFF. The CDR3 nucleotides read TGTGCCAGTGTGGGACAGGGGGCTCACACTGAAGCTTTCTTT.